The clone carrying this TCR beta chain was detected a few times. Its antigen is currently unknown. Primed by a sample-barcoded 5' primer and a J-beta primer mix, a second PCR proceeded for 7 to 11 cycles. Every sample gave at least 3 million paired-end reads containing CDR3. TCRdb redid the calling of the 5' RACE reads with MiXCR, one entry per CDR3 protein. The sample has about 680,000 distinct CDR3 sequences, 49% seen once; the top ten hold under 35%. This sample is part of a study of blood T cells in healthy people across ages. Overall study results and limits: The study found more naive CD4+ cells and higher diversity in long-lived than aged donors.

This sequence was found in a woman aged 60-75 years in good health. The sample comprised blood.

The CDR3 DNA is TGTGCCAGCAGCCAAGATTCGCACGAGCAGTACTTC. This codes for CASSQDSHEQYF. The gene calls are TRBV4-2 and TRBJ2-7, with no clear D. CDR1 LGHNA and CDR2 YNFKEQ come from the germline V gene. The CDR3 has 12 amino acids. V was pared by 0 bases and J by 5 bases, with 5 bases between.